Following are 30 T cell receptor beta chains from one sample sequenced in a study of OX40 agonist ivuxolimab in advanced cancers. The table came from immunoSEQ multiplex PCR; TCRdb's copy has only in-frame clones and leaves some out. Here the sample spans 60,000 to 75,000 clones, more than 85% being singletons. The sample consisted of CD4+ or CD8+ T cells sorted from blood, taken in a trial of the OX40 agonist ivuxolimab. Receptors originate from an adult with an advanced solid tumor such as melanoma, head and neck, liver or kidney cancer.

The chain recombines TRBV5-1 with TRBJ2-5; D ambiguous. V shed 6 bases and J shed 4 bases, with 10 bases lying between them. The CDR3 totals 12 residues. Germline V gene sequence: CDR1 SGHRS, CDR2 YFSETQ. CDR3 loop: CASTFKGETQYF. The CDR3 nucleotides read TGCGCCAGCACCTTTAAGGGAGAGACCCAGTACTTC.

In DNA, the CDR3 is TGCGCCAGCAGCTTGGTACAGTACACAGATACGCAGTATTTT. This codes for CASSLVQYTDTQYF. The chain links TRBV5-1 to TRBJ2-3; D not certain. CDR3 length: 14 amino acids. The V end was cut by 0 bases, the J end by 2 bases, with 7 bases between. Per germline, CDR1 SGHRS and CDR2 YFSETQ.

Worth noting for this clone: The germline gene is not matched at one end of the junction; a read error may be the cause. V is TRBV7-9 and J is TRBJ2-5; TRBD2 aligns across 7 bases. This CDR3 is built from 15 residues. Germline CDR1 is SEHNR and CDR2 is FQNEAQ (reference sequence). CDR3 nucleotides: TGTGCCAGCAGCCTAGCGGCCGGCCCACGGGAGACCCAGTACTTC. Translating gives CASSLAAGPRETQYF.

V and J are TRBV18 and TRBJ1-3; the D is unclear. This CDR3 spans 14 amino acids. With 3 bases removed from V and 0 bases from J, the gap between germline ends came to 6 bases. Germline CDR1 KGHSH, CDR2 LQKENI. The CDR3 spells CASSPGNSGNTIYF. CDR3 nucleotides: TGTGCCAGCTCACCGGGCAACTCTGGAAACACCATATATTTT.

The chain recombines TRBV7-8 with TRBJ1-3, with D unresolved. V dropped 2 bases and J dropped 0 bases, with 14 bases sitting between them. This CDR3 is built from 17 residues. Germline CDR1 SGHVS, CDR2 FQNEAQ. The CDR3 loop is CASSLRPPDHSGNTIYF. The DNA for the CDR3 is TGTGCCAGCAGCTTAAGGCCCCCGGATCACTCTGGAAACACCATATATTTT.

The CDR3 coding sequence is TGTGCCAGCACTTCGAGCCGGGACAAGGGGTTTGGCTACACCTTC. It encodes CASTSSRDKGFGYTF. This chain joins TRBV6-5 and TRBJ1-2, with a weak D call TRBD1 (6 bases). Germline loops: CDR1 MNHEY, CDR2 SVGAGI. There are 15 residues in the CDR3. Deletions cut 7 bases from V and 7 bases from J, with 22 bases between.

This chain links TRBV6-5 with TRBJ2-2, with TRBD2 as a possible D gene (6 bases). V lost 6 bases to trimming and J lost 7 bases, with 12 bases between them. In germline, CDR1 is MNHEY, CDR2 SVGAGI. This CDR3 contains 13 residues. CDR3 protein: CASRKRGGGELFF. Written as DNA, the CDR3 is TGTGCCAGCAGGAAACGGGGAGGCGGGGAGCTGTTTTTT.

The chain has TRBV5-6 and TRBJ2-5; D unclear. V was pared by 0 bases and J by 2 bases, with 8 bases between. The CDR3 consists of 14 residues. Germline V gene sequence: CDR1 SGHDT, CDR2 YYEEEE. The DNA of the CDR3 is TGTGCCAGCAGCTTGGCTCCGATTCAAGAGACCCAGTACTTC. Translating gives CASSLAPIQETQYF.

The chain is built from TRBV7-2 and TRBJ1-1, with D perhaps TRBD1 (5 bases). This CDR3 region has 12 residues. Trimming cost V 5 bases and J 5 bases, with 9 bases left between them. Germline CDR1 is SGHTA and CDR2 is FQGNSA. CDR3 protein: CASSRGDTEAFF. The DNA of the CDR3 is TGTGCCAGCAGCCGAGGGGATACTGAAGCTTTCTTT.

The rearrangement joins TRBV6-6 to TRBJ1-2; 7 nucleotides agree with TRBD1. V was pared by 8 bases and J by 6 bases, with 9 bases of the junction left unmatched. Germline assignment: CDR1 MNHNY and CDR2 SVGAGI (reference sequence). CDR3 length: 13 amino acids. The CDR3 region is CASGSLTGDGYTF. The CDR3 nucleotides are TGTGCCAGCGGCTCTCTTACAGGGGATGGCTACACCTTC.

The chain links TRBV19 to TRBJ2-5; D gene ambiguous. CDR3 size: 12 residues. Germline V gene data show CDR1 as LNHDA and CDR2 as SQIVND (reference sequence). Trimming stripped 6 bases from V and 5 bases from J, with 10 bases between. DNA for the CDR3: TGTGCCAGTAGATCGTCCCGTGAGACCCAGTACTTC. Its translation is CASRSSRETQYF.

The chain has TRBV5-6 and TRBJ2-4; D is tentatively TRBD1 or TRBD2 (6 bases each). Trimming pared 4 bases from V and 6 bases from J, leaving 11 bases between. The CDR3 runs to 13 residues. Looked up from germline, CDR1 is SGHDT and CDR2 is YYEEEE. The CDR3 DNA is TGTGCCAGCAGCACTGGAGGGGGAAACATTCAGTACTTC. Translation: CASSTGGGNIQYF.

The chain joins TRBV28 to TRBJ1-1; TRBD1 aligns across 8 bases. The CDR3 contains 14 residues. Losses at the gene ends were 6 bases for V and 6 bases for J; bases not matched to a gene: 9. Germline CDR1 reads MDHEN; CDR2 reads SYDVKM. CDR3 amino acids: CASRTPGGEAEAFF. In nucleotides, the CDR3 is TGTGCCAGCAGGACTCCAGGGGGCGAAGCTGAAGCTTTCTTT.

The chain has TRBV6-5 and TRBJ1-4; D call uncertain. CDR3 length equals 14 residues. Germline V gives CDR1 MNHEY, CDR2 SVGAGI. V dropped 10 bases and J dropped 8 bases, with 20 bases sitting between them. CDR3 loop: CAISPRGVSEKLFF. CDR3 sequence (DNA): TGTGCCATTTCGCCACGCGGGGTGTCGGAAAAACTGTTTTTT.

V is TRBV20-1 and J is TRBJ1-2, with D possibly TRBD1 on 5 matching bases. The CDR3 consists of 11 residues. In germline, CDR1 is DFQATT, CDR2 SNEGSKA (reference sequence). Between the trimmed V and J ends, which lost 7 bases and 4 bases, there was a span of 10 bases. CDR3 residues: CSGARVYGYTF. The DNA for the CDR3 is TGCAGTGGGGCCAGGGTCTATGGCTACACCTTC.

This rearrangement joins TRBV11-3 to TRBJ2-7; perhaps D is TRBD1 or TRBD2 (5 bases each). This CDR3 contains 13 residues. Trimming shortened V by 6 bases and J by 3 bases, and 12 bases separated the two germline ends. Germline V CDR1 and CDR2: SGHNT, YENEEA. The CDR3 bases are TGTGCCAGCAGTATCGGGGCAAACTACGAGCAGTACTTC. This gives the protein CASSIGANYEQYF.

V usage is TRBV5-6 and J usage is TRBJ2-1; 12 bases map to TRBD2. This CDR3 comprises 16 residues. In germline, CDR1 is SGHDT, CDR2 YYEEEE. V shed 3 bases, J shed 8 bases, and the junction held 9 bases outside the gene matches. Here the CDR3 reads CASSSLAGGPPHEQFF. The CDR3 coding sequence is TGTGCCAGCAGCTCCCTAGCGGGGGGGCCTCCCCATGAGCAGTTCTTC.

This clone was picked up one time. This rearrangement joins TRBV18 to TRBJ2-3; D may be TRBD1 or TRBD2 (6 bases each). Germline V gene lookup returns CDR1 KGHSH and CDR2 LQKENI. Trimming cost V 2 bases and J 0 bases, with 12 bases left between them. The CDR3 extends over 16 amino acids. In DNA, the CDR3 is TGTGCCAGCTCACCAACCCCGGGGGCTAGCACAGATACGCAGTATTTT. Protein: CASSPTPGASTDTQYF. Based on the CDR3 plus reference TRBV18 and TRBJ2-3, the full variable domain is NAGVMQNPRHLVRRRGQEARLRCSPMKGHSHVYWYRQLPEEGLKFMVYLQKENIIDESGMPKERFSAEFPKEGPSILRIQQVVRGDSAAYFCASSPTPGASTDTQYFGPGTRLTVL.

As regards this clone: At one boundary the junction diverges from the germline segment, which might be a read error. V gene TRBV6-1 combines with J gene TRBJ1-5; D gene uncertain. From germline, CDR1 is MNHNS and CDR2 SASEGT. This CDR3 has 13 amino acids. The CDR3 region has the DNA TGTGCCAGCAGTGAAGCAGGCAAACAGCCCCAGCATTTT. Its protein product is CASSEAGKQPQHF.

The CDR3 spells CASIAARANTGELFF. In DNA, the CDR3 is TGTGCCAGCATCGCGGCCCGCGCGAACACCGGGGAGCTGTTTTTT. The chain carries TRBV2 and TRBJ2-2; D gene unclear. Germline lookup yields CDR1 SNHLY and CDR2 FYNNEI. V was shortened by 7 bases and J by 0 bases, with 12 bases between the two germline ends. There are 15 residues in the CDR3.

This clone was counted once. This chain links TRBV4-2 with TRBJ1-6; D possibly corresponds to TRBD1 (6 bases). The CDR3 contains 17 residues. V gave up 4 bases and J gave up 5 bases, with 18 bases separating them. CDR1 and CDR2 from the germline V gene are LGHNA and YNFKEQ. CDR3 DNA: TGTGCCAGCAGCCCTCTATCTACAGGGAGGAATAATTCACCCCTCCACTTT. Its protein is CASSPLSTGRNNSPLHF.

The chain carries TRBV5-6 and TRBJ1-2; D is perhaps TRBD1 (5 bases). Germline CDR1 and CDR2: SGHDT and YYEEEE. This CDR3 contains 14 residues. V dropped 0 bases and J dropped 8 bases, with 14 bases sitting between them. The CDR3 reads CASSLAGPGRGYTF. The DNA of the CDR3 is TGTGCCAGCAGCTTGGCCGGGCCAGGGAGGGGCTACACCTTC.

CDR3 nucleotides: TGTGCCAGCAGCTTACGGACAGGGGGCGCGGATGGCTACACCTTC. Amino acid sequence: CASSLRTGGADGYTF. This rearrangement joins TRBV7-2 to TRBJ1-2, with 11 bases identical to TRBD1. Trimming cost V 2 bases and J 6 bases; bases outside gene matches: 5. Germline CDR1 reads SGHTA; CDR2 reads FQGNSA. CDR3 size: 15 residues.

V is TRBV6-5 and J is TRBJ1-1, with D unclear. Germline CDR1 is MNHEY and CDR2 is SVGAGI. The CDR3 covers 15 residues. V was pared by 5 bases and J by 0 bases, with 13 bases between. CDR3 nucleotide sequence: TGTGCCAGCAGTCAAGACTACGTACTGAACACTGAAGCTTTCTTT. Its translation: CASSQDYVLNTEAFF.

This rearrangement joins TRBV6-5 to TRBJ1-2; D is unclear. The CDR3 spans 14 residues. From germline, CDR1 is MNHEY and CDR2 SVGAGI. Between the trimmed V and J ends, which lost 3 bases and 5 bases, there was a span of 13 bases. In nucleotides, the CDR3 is TGTGCCAGCAGTTATTGGGATCGAGTTTATGGCTACACCTTC. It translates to CASSYWDRVYGYTF.

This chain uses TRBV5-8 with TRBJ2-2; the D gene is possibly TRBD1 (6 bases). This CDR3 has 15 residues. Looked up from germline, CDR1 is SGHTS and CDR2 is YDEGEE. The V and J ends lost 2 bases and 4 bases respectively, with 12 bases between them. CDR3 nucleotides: TGTGCCAGCAGCTTTTGGCAGGGGCTCACCGGGGAGCTGTTTTTT. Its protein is CASSFWQGLTGELFF.

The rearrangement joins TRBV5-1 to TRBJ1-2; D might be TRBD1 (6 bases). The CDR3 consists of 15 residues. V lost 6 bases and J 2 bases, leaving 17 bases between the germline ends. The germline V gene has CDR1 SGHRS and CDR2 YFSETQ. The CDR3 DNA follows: TGCGCCAGCACCTCCGACACAGGGCGGAACTATGGCTACACCTTC. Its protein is CASTSDTGRNYGYTF.

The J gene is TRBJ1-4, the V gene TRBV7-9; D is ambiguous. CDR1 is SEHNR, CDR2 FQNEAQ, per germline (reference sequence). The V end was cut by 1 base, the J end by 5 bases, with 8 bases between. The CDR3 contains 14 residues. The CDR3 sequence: CASSLGTENEKLFF. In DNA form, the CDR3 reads TGTGCCAGCAGCTTAGGGACGGAGAATGAAAAACTGTTTTTT.

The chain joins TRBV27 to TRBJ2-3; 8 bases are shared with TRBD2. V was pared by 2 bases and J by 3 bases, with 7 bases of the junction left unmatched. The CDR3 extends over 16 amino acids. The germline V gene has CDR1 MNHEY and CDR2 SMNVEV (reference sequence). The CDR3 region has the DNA TGTGCCAGCAGTTTACGGCGGGGCGGGAGGACAGATACGCAGTATTTT. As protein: CASSLRRGGRTDTQYF.

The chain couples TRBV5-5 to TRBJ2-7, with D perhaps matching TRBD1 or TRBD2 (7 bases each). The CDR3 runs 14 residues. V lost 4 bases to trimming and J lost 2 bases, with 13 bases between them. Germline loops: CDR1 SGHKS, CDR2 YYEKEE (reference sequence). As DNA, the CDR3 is TGTGCCAGCAGCCGACAGGGAGGGCCCTACGAGCAGTACTTC. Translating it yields CASSRQGGPYEQYF.